The source of this TCR beta chain is a study of OX40 agonist ivuxolimab in advanced cancers. Background on the study: The study treated patients with ivuxolimab, an agonistic anti-OX40 (CD134) antibody. Among those enrolled, mean age was about 62 years (range roughly 23 to 79) and approximately 83% were male.

With 0 bases clipped from V and 9 bases from J, the junction kept 5 bases outside the gene matches. The CDR3 spans 14 residues. Germline CDR1 reads LGHNA; CDR2 reads YSLEER. Only in-frame clones appear in the TCRdb table, and some are missing; sequencing was by immunoSEQ multiplex PCR. The table has approximately 58,000 clones, about nine tenths seen once. The receptor's source is an adult with an advanced solid tumor such as melanoma, head and neck, liver or kidney cancer. This chain links TRBV4-3 with TRBJ2-1; TRBD2 matches 7 bases. The source was CD4+ or CD8+ T cells sorted from blood, collected in a trial of the OX40 agonist ivuxolimab. The DNA of the CDR3 is TGCGCCAGCAGCCAAGATGGGACTACTGCTGAGCAGTTCTTC. It encodes CASSQDGTTAEQFF.